This T cell receptor (beta chain) emerged from a study of T cells in localized non-small cell lung cancer. Germline CDR1 reads SGHAT; CDR2 reads FQNNGV. This CDR3 has 16 residues. After removal of 5 bases from V and 9 bases from J, the junction contained 15 bases not matched to a gene. This clone occurred a few times. The antigen remains unidentified. Broader study findings: Greater blood T cell density accompanied longer overall survival.

The data were produced by immunoSEQ multiplex PCR, yet TCRdb's version contains in-frame clones alone and is incomplete. The sample lists over 25,000 clones; roughly three quarters were seen once. This sequence originates from a male donor at least 60 years old with stage II squamous cell lung carcinoma. The V gene is TRBV11-2, the J gene TRBJ2-1, with TRBD2 matching over 8 bases. Sequenced material: peripheral blood, taken before any cancer treatment. The CDR3: CASSTTGTRPPGEQFF. CDR3 DNA sequence: TGTGCCAGCAGCACTACCGGGACTAGACCTCCGGGTGAGCAGTTCTTC.